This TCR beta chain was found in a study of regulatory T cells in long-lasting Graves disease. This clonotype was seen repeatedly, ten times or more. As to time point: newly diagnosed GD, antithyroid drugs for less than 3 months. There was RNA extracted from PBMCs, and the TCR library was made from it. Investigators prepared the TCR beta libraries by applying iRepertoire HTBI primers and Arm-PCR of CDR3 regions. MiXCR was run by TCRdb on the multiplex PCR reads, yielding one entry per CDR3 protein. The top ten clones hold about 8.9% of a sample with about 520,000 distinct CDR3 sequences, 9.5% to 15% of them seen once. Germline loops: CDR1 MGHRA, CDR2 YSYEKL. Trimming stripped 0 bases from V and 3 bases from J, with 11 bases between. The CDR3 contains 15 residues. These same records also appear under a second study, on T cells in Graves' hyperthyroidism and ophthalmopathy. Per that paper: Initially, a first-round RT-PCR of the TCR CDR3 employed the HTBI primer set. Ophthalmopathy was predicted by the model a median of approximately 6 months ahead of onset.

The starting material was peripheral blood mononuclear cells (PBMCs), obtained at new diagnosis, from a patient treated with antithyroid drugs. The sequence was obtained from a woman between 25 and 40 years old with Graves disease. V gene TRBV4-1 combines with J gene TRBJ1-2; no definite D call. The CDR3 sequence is CASSQEHGGYYGYTF. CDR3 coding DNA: TGCGCCAGCAGCCAAGAACACGGCGGGTACTATGGCTACACCTTC.